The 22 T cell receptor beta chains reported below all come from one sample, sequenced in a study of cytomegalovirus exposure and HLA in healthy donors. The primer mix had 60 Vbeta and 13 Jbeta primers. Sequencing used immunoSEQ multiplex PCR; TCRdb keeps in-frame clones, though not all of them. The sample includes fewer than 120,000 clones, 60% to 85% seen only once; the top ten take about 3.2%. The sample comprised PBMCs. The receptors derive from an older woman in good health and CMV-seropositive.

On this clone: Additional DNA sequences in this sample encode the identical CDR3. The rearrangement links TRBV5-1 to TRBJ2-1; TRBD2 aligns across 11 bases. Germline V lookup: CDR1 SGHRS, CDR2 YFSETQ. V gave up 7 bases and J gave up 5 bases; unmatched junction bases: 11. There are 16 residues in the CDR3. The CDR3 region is CASCLTGLAANNEQFF. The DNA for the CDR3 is TGCGCCAGCTGTTTAACGGGACTAGCGGCCAACAATGAGCAGTTCTTC.

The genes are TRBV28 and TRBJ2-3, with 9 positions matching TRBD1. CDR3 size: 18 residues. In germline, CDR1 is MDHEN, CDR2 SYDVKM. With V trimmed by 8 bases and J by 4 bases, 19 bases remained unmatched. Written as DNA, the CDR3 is TGTGCCAGCGAGGGCGGAAAAACAGGGGGCAAAGGCGCAGATACGCAGTATTTT. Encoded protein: CASEGGKTGGKGADTQYF.

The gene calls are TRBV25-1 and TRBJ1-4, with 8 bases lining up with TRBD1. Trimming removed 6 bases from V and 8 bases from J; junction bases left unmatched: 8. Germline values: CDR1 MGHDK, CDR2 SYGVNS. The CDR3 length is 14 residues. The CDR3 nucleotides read TGTGCCAGCAGCAACGCAGGGGGCGGAGAAAAACTGTTTTTT. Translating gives CASSNAGGGEKLFF.

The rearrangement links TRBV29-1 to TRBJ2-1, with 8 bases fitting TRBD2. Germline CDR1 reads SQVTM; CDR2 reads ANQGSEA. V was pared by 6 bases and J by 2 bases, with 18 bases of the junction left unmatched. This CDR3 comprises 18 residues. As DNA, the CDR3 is TGCAGCGTACTTCTTCCGGGCCGAGCGGGGGTCACCTACAATGAGCAGTTCTTC. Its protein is CSVLLPGRAGVTYNEQFF.

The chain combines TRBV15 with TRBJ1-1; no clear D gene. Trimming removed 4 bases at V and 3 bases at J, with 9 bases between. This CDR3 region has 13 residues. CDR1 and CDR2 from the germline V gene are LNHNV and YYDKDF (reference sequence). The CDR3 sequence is CATSIREDTEAFF. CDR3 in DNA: TGTGCCACCAGCATTCGGGAGGACACTGAAGCTTTCTTT.

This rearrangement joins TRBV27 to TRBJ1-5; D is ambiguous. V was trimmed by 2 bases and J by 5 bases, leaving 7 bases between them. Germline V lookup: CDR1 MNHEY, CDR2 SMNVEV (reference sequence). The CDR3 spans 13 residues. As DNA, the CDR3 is TGTGCCAGCAGTTTACAGACACATCAGCCCCAGCATTTT. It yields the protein CASSLQTHQPQHF.

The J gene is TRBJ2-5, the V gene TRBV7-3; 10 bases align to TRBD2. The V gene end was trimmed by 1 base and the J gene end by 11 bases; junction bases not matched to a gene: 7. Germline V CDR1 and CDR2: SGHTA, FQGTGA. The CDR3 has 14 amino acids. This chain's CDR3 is CASSLKGSSGRQYF. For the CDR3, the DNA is TGTGCCAGCAGCTTAAAAGGAAGTAGCGGGAGGCAGTACTTC.

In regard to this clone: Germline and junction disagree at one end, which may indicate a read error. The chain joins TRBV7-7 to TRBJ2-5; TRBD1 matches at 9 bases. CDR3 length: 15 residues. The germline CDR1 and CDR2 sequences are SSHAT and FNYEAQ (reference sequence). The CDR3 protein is CASSQKWDREETQYF. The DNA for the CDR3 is TGTGCTAGCAGTCAAAAATGGGACAGGGAAGAGACCCAGTACTTC.

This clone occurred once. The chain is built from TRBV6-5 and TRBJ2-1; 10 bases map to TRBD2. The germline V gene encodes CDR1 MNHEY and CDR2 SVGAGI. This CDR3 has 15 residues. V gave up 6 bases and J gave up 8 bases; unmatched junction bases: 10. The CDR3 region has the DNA TGTGCCAGCAGCTTAGCGGGAGGCCCCCCCTATGAGCAGTTCTTC. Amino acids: CASSLAGGPPYEQFF.

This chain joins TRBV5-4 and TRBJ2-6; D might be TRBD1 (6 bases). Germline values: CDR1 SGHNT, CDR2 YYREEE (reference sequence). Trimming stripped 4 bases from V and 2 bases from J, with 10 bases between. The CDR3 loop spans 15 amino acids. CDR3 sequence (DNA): TGTGCCAGCAGCCGATCAGGGGCTGGGGCCAACGTCCTGACTTTC. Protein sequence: CASSRSGAGANVLTF.

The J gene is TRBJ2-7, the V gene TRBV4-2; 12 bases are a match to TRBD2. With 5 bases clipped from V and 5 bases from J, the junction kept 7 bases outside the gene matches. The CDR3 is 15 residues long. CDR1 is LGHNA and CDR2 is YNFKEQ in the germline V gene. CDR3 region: CASSTGLAGPHEQYF. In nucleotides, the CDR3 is TGTGCCAGCAGCACAGGACTAGCGGGACCCCACGAGCAGTACTTC.

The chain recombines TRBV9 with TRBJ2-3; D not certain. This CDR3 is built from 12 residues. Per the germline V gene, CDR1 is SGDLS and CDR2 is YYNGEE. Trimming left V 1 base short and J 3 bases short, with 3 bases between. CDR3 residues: CASSVSTDTQYF. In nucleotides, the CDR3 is TGTGCCAGCAGCGTATCTACAGATACGCAGTATTTT. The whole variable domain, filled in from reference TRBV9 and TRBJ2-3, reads DSGVTQTPKHLITATGQRVTLRCSPRSGDLSVYWYQQSLDQGLQFLIQYYNGEERAKGNILERFSAQQFPDLHSELNLSSLELGDSALYFCASSVSTDTQYFGPGTRLTVL.

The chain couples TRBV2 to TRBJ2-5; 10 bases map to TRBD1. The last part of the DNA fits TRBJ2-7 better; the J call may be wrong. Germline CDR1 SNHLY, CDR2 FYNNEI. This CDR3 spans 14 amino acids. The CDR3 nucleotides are TGTGCCAGCAAGGGAGACAGGGGGCGGTACGAGCAGTACTTC. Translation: CASKGDRGRYEQYF.

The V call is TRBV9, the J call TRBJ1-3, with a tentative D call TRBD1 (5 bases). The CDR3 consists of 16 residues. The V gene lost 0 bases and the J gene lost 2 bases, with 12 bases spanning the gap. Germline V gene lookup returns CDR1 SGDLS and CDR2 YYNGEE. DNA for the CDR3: TGTGCCAGCAGCGTAGCTTATGGGGGGGCTGGAAACACCATATATTTT. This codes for CASSVAYGGAGNTIYF.

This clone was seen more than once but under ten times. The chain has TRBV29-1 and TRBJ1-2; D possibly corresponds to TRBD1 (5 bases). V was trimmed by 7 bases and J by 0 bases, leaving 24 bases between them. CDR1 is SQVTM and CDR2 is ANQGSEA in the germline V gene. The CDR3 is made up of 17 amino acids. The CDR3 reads CSAGQSPGYLANYGYTF. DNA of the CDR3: TGCAGCGCTGGCCAAAGTCCAGGGTACCTAGCTAACTATGGCTACACCTTC.

The CDR3 sequence is CASSFQPGQGNYGYTF. Written as DNA, the CDR3 is TGTGCCAGCAGCTTTCAGCCGGGACAGGGGAACTATGGCTACACCTTC. The chain joins TRBV5-5 to TRBJ1-2, with 10 bases aligning to TRBD1. The CDR3 spans 16 residues. The germline CDR1 and CDR2 sequences are SGHKS and YYEKEE (reference sequence). Unmatched junction bases numbered 6, after V lost 2 bases and J lost 2 bases.

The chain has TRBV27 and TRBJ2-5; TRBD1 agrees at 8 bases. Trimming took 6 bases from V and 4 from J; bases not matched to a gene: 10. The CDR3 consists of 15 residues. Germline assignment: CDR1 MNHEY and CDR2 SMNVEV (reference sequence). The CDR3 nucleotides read TGTGCCAGCAGCAGGATCGGACAGGGAATAGAGACCCAGTACTTC. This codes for CASSRIGQGIETQYF.

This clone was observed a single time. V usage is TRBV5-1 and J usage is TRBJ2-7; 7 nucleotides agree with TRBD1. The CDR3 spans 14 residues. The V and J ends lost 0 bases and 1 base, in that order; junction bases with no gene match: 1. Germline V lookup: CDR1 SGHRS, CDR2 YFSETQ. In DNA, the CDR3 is TGCGCCAGCAGCTTGGGCAGGGGGTCCTACGAGCAGTACTTC. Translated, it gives CASSLGRGSYEQYF.

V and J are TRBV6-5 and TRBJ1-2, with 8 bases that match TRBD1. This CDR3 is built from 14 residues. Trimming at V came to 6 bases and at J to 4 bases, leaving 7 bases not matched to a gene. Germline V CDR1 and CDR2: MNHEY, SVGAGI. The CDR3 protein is CASRSTGEGYGYTF. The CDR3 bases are TGTGCCAGCAGGTCGACAGGGGAAGGCTATGGCTACACCTTC.

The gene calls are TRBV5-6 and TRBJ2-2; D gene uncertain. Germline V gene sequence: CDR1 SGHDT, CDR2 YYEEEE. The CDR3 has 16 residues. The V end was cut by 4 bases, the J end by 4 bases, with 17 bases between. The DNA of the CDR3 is TGTGCCAGCAGCCCCGCCTCGGTAAGGAGCACCGGGGAGCTGTTTTTT. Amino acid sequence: CASSPASVRSTGELFF.

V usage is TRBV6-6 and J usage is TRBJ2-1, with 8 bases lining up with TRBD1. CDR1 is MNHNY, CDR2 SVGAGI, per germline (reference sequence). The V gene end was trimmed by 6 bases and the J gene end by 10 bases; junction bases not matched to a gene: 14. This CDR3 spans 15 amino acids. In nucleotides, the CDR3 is TGTGCCAGCAGCACCCGGGACAGGTCTCTTTGGGAGCAGTTCTTC. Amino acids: CASSTRDRSLWEQFF.

CDR3: CASSPGGWGNEQFF. The CDR3, as DNA: TGCGCCAGCAGCCCGGGGGGCTGGGGAAATGAGCAGTTCTTC. The genes are TRBV5-1 and TRBJ2-1; maybe TRBD2 (7 bases). The germline gives CDR1 SGHRS, CDR2 YFSETQ. The CDR3 is made up of 14 amino acids. The V gene lost 4 bases and the J gene lost 7 bases, with 15 bases spanning the gap.